A single count supports the clone carrying this TCR beta chain. Per germline, CDR1 GTSNPN and CDR2 SVGIG (reference sequence). V lost 3 bases and J lost 0; bases outside the gene matches: 6. This CDR3 is built from 16 residues. MiXCR was run by TCRdb on the 5' RACE reads, yielding one entry per CDR3 protein. The table includes roughly 1.6 million distinct CDR3 sequences, around a third detected once. This specimen comes from a study of identical twins. Each donor was a healthy Caucasian. Sequenced: cord blood. The TCR sequence derives from a newborn girl in good health. The chain employs TRBV30 and TRBJ1-1, with TRBD1 identical over 11 bases. CDR3 residues: CAWRSRGQGVNTEAFF. In DNA, the CDR3 is TGTGCCTGGAGATCGAGGGGACAGGGGGTGAACACTGAAGCTTTCTTT.